A single sample gave rise to the 20 T cell receptor beta chains below, sequenced in a study of blood T cell repertoires in COVID-19. Here immunoSEQ multiplex PCR was the method, and the copy in TCRdb shows in-frame clones only, minus some. The table includes roughly 300,000 clones, over 75% detected once. Sample: PBMCs or T cells enriched from blood (not recorded which). These receptors all come from a man between 25 and 39 years old who had recovered from COVID-19.

The chain joins TRBV15 to TRBJ2-7; TRBD1 matches 9 bases. The junction had 12 bases not matched to a gene; V was cut back by 0 bases and J by 6 bases. Germline V gene lookup returns CDR1 LNHNV and CDR2 YYDKDF (reference sequence). This CDR3 region has 17 residues. CDR3 protein: CATSRDASGTGKREQYF. CDR3 nucleotides: TGTGCCACCAGCAGAGATGCCTCCGGGACAGGGAAGCGCGAGCAGTACTTC.

This chain joins TRBV9 and TRBJ2-3; tentatively, D is TRBD2 (6 bases). The CDR3 runs 16 residues. Trimming left V 3 bases short and J 9 bases short, with 23 bases between. Per the germline V gene, CDR1 is SGDLS and CDR2 is YYNGEE. CDR3 nucleotides: TGTGCCAGCAGCGGCGGGGCCCGCTCAGTAGCTGGGACGCAGTATTTT. Protein sequence: CASSGGARSVAGTQYF.

The chain employs TRBV15 and TRBJ2-3, with D unresolved. The CDR3 consists of 13 residues. The germline V gene has CDR1 LNHNV and CDR2 YYDKDF (reference sequence). Trimming removed 0 bases at V and 3 bases at J, with 4 bases between. The CDR3 DNA reads as TGTGCCACCAGCAGAGATCTGACAGATACGCAGTATTTT. As protein: CATSRDLTDTQYF.

This chain joins TRBV18 and TRBJ2-1, with D possibly being TRBD2 (6 bases). This CDR3 region has 12 residues. The germline V and J ends were trimmed by 6 bases and 14 bases, with 17 bases remaining between them. Germline CDR1 and CDR2: KGHSH and LQKENI. This CDR3 reads CASSAGLEGKFF. The CDR3, as DNA: TGTGCCAGCTCCGCGGGGCTCGAAGGGAAGTTCTTC. The full variable domain, in which reference TRBV18 and TRBJ2-1 provide the parts outside the CDR3, is NAGVMQNPRHLVRRRGQEARLRCSPMKGHSHVYWYRQLPEEGLKFMVYLQKENIIDESGMPKERFSAEFPKEGPSILRIQQVVRGDSAAYFCASSAGLEGKFFGPGTRLTVL.

The chain couples TRBV7-9 to TRBJ2-3, with TRBD1 matching over 7 bases. Germline assignment: CDR1 SEHNR and CDR2 FQNEAQ (reference sequence). V trimming: 3 bases; J trimming: 4 bases; junction bases outside the gene matches: 10. This CDR3 is built from 16 residues. The CDR3: CASSLPDRVVSDTQYF. The CDR3 coding sequence is TGTGCCAGCAGCTTGCCTGACAGGGTAGTTTCAGATACGCAGTATTTT.

The gene calls are TRBV11-2 and TRBJ2-5; 8 bases are a match to TRBD1. Germline V gene data show CDR1 as SGHAT and CDR2 as FQNNGV. The CDR3 spans 16 residues. V shed 1 base and J 4 bases; nucleotides not matched to a gene: 8. For the CDR3, the DNA is TGTGCCAGCAGCTTAGTGCAGGACAGGGTACGAGAGACCCAGTACTTC. This translates into CASSLVQDRVRETQYF. Supplemented by reference TRBV11-2 and TRBJ2-5, the full variable domain reads EAGVAQSPRYKIIEKRQSVAFWCNPISGHATLYWYQQILGQGPKLLIQFQNNGVVDDSQLPKDRFSAERLKGVDSTLKIQPAKLEDSAVYLCASSLVQDRVRETQYFGPGTRLLVL.

In regard to this clone: Other DNA sequences in the sample encode the same CDR3. The chain recombines TRBV2 with TRBJ1-5; 9 bases fit TRBD1. Germline CDR1 SNHLY, CDR2 FYNNEI. The V segment lost 6 bases and the J segment 6 bases; nucleotides outside the gene matches: 6. CDR3 length equals 14 residues. CDR3 amino acids: CASRETGGGQPQHF. For the CDR3, the DNA is TGTGCCAGCAGGGAAACAGGGGGCGGTCAGCCCCAGCATTTT.

This chain joins TRBV5-1 and TRBJ2-1; 9 bases match TRBD1. Trimming cost V 1 base and J 5 bases; bases outside gene matches: 4. The V gene's germline CDR1 is SGHRS and CDR2 YFSETQ. The CDR3 contains 15 residues. CDR3 loop: CASSLSTGGHNEQFF. The CDR3 region has the DNA TGCGCCAGCAGCTTGAGTACAGGGGGCCACAATGAGCAGTTCTTC.

The V call is TRBV5-1, the J call TRBJ2-2; D call uncertain. This CDR3 has 12 residues. The V gene's germline CDR1 is SGHRS and CDR2 YFSETQ. V lost 4 bases and J 4 bases, leaving 5 bases between the germline ends. CDR3 nucleotides: TGCGCCAGCAGCCCGTTCACCGGGGAGCTGTTTTTT. It specifies CASSPFTGELFF.

The rearrangement uses TRBV24-1 and TRBJ2-3; D might be TRBD2 (7 bases). Germline CDR1 is KGHDR and CDR2 is SFDVKD. The CDR3 is 17 residues long. V gave up 2 bases and J gave up 3 bases, with 17 bases separating them. The CDR3 DNA sequence: TGTGCCACCAGTGATTCCCGGACTAGGGGGTCAACAGATACGCAGTATTTT. It translates to CATSDSRTRGSTDTQYF.

The V and J genes are TRBV5-1 and TRBJ1-6; D might be TRBD1 (6 bases). The CDR3 consists of 16 residues. V lost 4 bases and J 5 bases, leaving 16 bases between the germline ends. Germline loops: CDR1 SGHRS, CDR2 YFSETQ. The CDR3 loop reads CASSPFAGVDNSPLHF. The CDR3 coding sequence is TGCGCCAGCAGCCCCTTCGCAGGGGTCGATAATTCACCCCTCCACTTT. Full variable domain (missing parts from reference TRBV5-1 and TRBJ1-6): KAGVTQTPRYLIKTRGQQVTLSCSPISGHRSVSWYQQTPGQGLQFLFEYFSETQRNKGNFPGRFSGRQFSNSRSEMNVSTLELGDSALYLCASSPFAGVDNSPLHFGNGTRLTVT.

The chain carries TRBV7-8 and TRBJ2-3; possible D gene TRBD1, 6 bases. CDR3 length: 16 amino acids. Per the germline V gene, CDR1 is SGHVS and CDR2 is FQNEAQ. V was trimmed by 4 bases and J by 2 bases, leaving 16 bases between them. This CDR3 is CASSSYDQGLTDTQYF. The CDR3 DNA is TGTGCCAGCAGCTCATACGACCAGGGGCTCACAGATACGCAGTATTTT.

In this sample, this clone turned up once. The chain combines TRBV5-1 with TRBJ2-1; no clear D. The germline V gene has CDR1 SGHRS and CDR2 YFSETQ. Deletions cut 2 bases from V and 5 bases from J, with 5 bases between. The CDR3 covers 12 residues. CDR3 DNA sequence: TGCGCCAGCAGCTTCCAGGACAATGAGCAGTTCTTC. It is translated as CASSFQDNEQFF.

This clone came up once. V usage is TRBV9 and J usage is TRBJ2-7, with D possibly being TRBD2 (7 bases). This CDR3 has 15 amino acids. Germline CDR1 is SGDLS and CDR2 is YYNGEE. V was trimmed by 4 bases and J by 2 bases, leaving 16 bases between them. In nucleotides, the CDR3 is TGTGCCAGCAGCAGGGGGGGTTTCCCCACCTACGAGCAGTACTTC. Its translation: CASSRGGFPTYEQYF.

This clone was seen more than once but under ten times. The chain has TRBV5-1 and TRBJ1-1; 12 bases line up with TRBD1. The CDR3 runs to 15 residues. CDR1 is SGHRS and CDR2 is YFSETQ in the germline V gene. V shed 4 bases and J 11 bases; nucleotides not matched to a gene: 12. CDR3 nucleotide sequence: TGCGCCAGCAGCCCCACCGGGACAGGGGGCTATCAGGCTTTCTTT. This sequence encodes CASSPTGTGGYQAFF.

The V gene is TRBV5-1, the J gene TRBJ1-1; D gene unclear. Trimming cost V 4 bases and J 4 bases, with 14 bases left between them. CDR1 is SGHRS, CDR2 YFSETQ, per germline. The CDR3 consists of 14 residues. This CDR3 reads CASSPRLGSTEAFF. The CDR3 DNA is TGCGCCAGCAGCCCACGACTGGGGAGCACTGAAGCTTTCTTT.

V and J are TRBV5-1 and TRBJ1-5, with D perhaps TRBD1 (5 bases). The CDR3 has 14 amino acids. Germline V gives CDR1 SGHRS, CDR2 YFSETQ. V was shortened by 4 bases and J by 2 bases, with 10 bases between the two germline ends. CDR3 amino acids: CASSPGGGNQPQHF. The CDR3 region has the DNA TGCGCCAGCAGCCCGGGAGGGGGCAATCAGCCCCAGCATTTT.

The chain recombines TRBV5-4 with TRBJ2-1, with 10 bases lining up with TRBD2. Per germline, CDR1 SGHNT and CDR2 YYREEE (reference sequence). Trimming cost V 3 bases and J 4 bases; bases outside gene matches: 13. The CDR3 consists of 18 residues. CDR3 sequence reads: CASSWTSGNRMGYNEQFF. The CDR3 DNA reads TGTGCCAGCAGCTGGACTAGCGGTAATCGAATGGGATACAATGAGCAGTTCTTC.

The CDR3 sequence: CASSQLAGVGKETQYF. CDR3 DNA: TGTGCCAGCAGCCAACTAGCGGGAGTTGGAAAAGAGACCCAGTACTTC. The chain is built from TRBV14 and TRBJ2-5, with TRBD2 matching 10 bases. The CDR3 runs to 16 residues. The germline gives CDR1 SGHDN, CDR2 FVKESK. The trim removed 2 bases at V and 3 bases at J, leaving 6 bases unmatched.

The chain couples TRBV6-5 to TRBJ1-6; the match to TRBD1 covers 7 bases. V gave up 0 bases and J gave up 7 bases; unmatched junction bases: 6. Germline CDR1 MNHEY, CDR2 SVGAGI. The CDR3 extends over 16 amino acids. CDR3 sequence reads: CASSYSTGNRNSPLHF. The CDR3 bases are TGTGCCAGCAGTTACTCGACAGGGAATAGGAATTCACCCCTCCACTTT.